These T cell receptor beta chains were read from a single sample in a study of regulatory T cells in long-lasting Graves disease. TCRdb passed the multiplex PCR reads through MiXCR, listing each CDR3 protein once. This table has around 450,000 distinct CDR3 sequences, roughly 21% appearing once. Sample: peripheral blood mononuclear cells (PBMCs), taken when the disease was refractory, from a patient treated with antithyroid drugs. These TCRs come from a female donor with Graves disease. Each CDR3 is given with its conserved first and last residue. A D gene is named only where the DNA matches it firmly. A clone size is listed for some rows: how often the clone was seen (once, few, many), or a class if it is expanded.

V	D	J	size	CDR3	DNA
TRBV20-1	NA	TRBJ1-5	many	CSAVPVQVSNQPQHF	TGCAGTGCTGTCCCAGTCCAGGTTAGCAATCAGCCCCAGCATTTT
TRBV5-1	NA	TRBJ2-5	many	CASMAEETQYF	TGCGCCAGCATGGCCGAGGAGACCCAGTACTTC
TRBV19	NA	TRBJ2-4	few	CASQGDLAKNIQYF	TGTGCCAGTCAAGGGGATCTAGCCAAAAACATTCAGTACTTC
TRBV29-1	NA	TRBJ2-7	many	CSAQLDYEQYF	TGCAGCGCACAGTTGGACTACGAGCAGTACTTC
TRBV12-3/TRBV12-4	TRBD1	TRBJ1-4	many	CASTADRGIALFF	TGTGCCAGCACCGCCGACAGGGGGATTGCTCTGTTTTTT
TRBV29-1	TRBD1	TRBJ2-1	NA	CSVVGQGRFF	TGCAGCGTTGTGGGACAGGGCAGGTTCTTC
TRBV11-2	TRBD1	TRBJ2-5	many	CASSWLTDREVGQETQYF	TGTGCCAGCAGCTGGCTGACGGACAGGGAAGTAGGTCAAGAGACCCAGTACTTC
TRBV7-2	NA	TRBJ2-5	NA	CASSSTLGRGQETQYF	TGTGCCAGCAGCTCGACCCTGGGACGTGGACAAGAGACCCAGTACTTC
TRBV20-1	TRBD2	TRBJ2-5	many	CSAREPSGKETQYF	TGCAGTGCTAGAGAACCTAGCGGGAAAGAGACCCAGTACTTC
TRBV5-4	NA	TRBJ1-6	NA	CASSSPDTQTDSPLHF	TGTGCCAGCAGCTCACCCGACACCCAAACCGACTCACCCCTCCACTTT
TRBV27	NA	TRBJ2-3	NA	CASSPPSGRDTQYF	TGTGCCAGCAGTCCCCCGTCGGGTAGAGATACGCAGTATTTT
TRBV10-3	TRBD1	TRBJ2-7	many	CAIRSGQAAYEQYF	TGTGCCATCAGATCGGGACAGGCCGCCTACGAGCAGTACTTC
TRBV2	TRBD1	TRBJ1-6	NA	CASSTDRTYNSPLHF	TGTGCCAGCAGTACGGACAGGACTTATAATTCACCCCTCCACTTT
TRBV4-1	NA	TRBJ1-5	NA	CASSQEGGSNQPQHF	TGCGCCAGCAGCCAAGAGGGGGGCAGCAATCAGCCCCAGCATTTT
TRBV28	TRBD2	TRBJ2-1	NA	CASSPLAGGYAEQFF	TGTGCCAGCAGTCCACTAGCGGGAGGTTATGCTGAGCAGTTCTTC
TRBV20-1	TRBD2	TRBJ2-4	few	CSARKREINIQYF	TGCAGTGCTAGGAAGCGGGAGATAAACATTCAGTACTTC
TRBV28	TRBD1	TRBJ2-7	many	CASSEAGGSYEQYF	TGTGCCAGCAGTGAAGCAGGGGGATCCTACGAGCAGTACTTC
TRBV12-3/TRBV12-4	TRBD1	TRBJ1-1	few	CASSLRDRGAAFF	TGTGCCAGCAGTTTGAGGGACAGGGGTGCCGCTTTCTTT
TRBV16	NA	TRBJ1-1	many	CASSQSGGMDTEAFF	TGTGCCAGCAGCCAATCGGGGGGGATGGACACTGAAGCTTTCTTT
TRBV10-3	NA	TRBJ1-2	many	CAISEESTYGYTF	TGTGCCATCAGTGAGGAGTCTACCTATGGCTACACCTTC
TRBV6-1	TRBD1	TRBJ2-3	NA	CASSSPGQGTDTQYF	TGTGCCAGCAGCTCACCGGGACAGGGGACAGATACGCAGTATTTT
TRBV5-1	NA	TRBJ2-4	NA	CASSSPQVGLAKNIQYF	TGCGCCAGCAGCTCTCCCCAAGTGGGTTTAGCCAAAAACATTCAGTACTTC
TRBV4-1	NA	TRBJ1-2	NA	CASSQDLLQPGGWSGYTF	TGCGCCAGCAGCCAGGACCTACTTCAACCGGGAGGATGGTCTGGCTACACCTTC
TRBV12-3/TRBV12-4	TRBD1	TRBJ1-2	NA	CASSLTRGRDGYTF	TGTGCCAGCAGTTTAACCAGGGGGCGCGATGGCTACACCTTC
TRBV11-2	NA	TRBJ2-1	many	CASSPWGYEQFF	TGTGCCAGCAGTCCCTGGGGCTATGAGCAGTTCTTC
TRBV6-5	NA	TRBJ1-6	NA	CASSYSHGANNSPLHF	TGTGCCAGCAGTTACTCGCATGGGGCAAATAATTCACCCCTCCACTTT
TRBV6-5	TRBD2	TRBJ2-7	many	CASSYSPSGDTLGNEQYF	TGTGCCAGCAGTTACTCTCCTAGCGGGGACACCTTGGGGAACGAGCAGTACTTC
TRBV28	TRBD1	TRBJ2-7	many	CASSFGTEPYEQYF	TGTGCCAGCAGTTTTGGGACAGAGCCCTACGAGCAGTACTTC
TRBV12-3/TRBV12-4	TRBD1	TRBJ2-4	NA	CASSLHGQGDGNIQYF	TGTGCCAGCAGTTTACACGGACAGGGTGACGGGAACATTCAGTACTTC
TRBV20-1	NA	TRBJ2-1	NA	CSARSIRGWYNEQFF	TGCAGTGCTAGATCGATCCGGGGATGGTACAATGAGCAGTTCTTC
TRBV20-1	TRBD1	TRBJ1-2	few	CSAFTGAYGYTF	TGCAGTGCATTTACAGGGGCCTATGGCTACACCTTC
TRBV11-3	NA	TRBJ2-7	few	CASSHLRVSVDEQYF	TGTGCCAGCAGCCACCTCAGGGTTTCGGTTGACGAGCAGTACTTC
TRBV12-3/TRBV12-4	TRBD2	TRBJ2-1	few	CASSRQLSGSNEQFF	TGTGCCAGCAGTCGACAGCTTAGCGGGAGTAATGAGCAGTTCTTC